A single sample gave rise to the 11 T cell receptor beta chains below, sequenced in a study of vaccination and CD4 T cells after COVID-19. The study sequenced cultured CD4+ T cell DNA using the Oncomine TCR Beta short-read assay. TCRdb called the PCR reads again in MiXCR, with one record for every CDR3 protein. The sample yields about 17,000 distinct CDR3 sequences, around three fifths seen once. Treatment defined: approximately 11-day PBMC culture with coronavirus spike peptide pools or control peptides (ViraFEST assay). Their antigens are not known. Sequencing was performed on CD4+ T cells from blood, cultured in vitro, taken after SARS-CoV-2 vaccination. The receptor set was obtained from a human donor who had recovered from COVID-19.

The chain employs TRBV10-3 and TRBJ1-3, with no clear D. The V end was cut by 1 base, the J end by 8 bases, with 12 bases between. The length of the CDR3 is 14 residues. Germline V gives CDR1 ENHRY, CDR2 SYGVKD. CDR3 region: CAISEFHDTDTIYF. The CDR3 DNA reads as TGTGCCATCAGTGAGTTCCATGACACAGACACCATATATTTT.

The chain uses TRBV5-6 and TRBJ1-1; 7 bases agree with TRBD1. Per germline, CDR1 SGHDT and CDR2 YYEEEE. There are 11 residues in the CDR3. With 5 bases clipped from V and 8 bases from J, the junction kept 3 bases outside the gene matches. In nucleotides, the CDR3 is TGTGCCAGCAGACGACAGGGAGAAGCTTTCTTT. This gives the protein CASRRQGEAFF.

In this sample, this clonotype turned up a few times. The chain combines TRBV24-1 with TRBJ1-1; 12 bases fit TRBD1. Looked up from germline, CDR1 is KGHDR and CDR2 is SFDVKD. The J segment lost 3 bases and the V segment lost 7 bases, leaving 11 bases of the junction unmatched. The CDR3 extends over 17 amino acids. The CDR3 protein is CATRPGTGGAGDTEAFF. CDR3 sequence (DNA): TGTGCCACCAGACCCGGGACAGGGGGCGCCGGGGACACTGAAGCTTTCTTT.

This clonotype was seen once. The chain carries TRBV19 and TRBJ1-1, with TRBD1 as a possible D gene (5 bases). This CDR3 comprises 13 residues. Trimming removed 5 bases from V and 9 bases from J, with 16 bases in between. Germline V gene sequence: CDR1 LNHDA, CDR2 SQIVND (reference sequence). CDR3 bases: TGTGCCAGTAGTCCTCCGGTGGGGGTGCAAGCTTTCTTT. It yields the protein CASSPPVGVQAFF.

The sample holds a few counts of this clonotype. The chain couples TRBV24-1 to TRBJ2-5; D remains ambiguous. CDR3 length: 12 amino acids. Per the germline V gene, CDR1 is KGHDR and CDR2 is SFDVKD. V was pared by 2 bases and J by 3 bases, with 3 bases between. CDR3 DNA: TGTGCCACCAGTGATTGGAAAGAGACCCAGTACTTC. Its protein is CATSDWKETQYF.

V and J are TRBV20-1 and TRBJ2-7; no clear D gene. This CDR3 is 12 amino acids long. The ends were cut back, 2 bases at V and 2 bases at J, with 7 bases in the middle. The germline V gene encodes CDR1 DFQATT and CDR2 SNEGSKA (reference sequence). The CDR3 reads CSARQDPYEQYF. In DNA form, the CDR3 reads TGCAGTGCTAGACAGGACCCCTACGAGCAGTACTTC.

By frequency in the sample, this clonotype is medium-sized. V and J are TRBV2 and TRBJ1-6, with 9 nucleotides matching TRBD1. The length of the CDR3 is 15 residues. Germline CDR1 reads SNHLY; CDR2 reads FYNNEI. The V segment lost 3 bases and the J segment 5 bases; nucleotides outside the gene matches: 2. The CDR3 DNA reads as TGTGCCAGCAGTGAGGGGACAGGGCATAATTCACCCCTCCACTTT. Translation: CASSEGTGHNSPLHF.

The chain is built from TRBV7-2 and TRBJ2-6; D is undetermined. The CDR3 loop spans 14 amino acids. V dropped 1 base and J dropped 2 bases, with 3 bases sitting between them. From germline, CDR1 is SGHTA and CDR2 FQGNSA. CDR3 loop: CASSLDPGANVLTF. The CDR3 nucleotides read TGTGCCAGCAGCTTAGACCCTGGGGCCAACGTCCTGACTTTC. The full variable domain, with the rest looked up from reference TRBV7-2 and TRBJ2-6, is GAGVSQSPSNKVTEKGKDVELRCDPISGHTALYWYRQSLGQGLEFLIYFQGNSAPDKSGLPSDRFSAERTGGSVSTLTIQRTQQEDSAVYLCASSLDPGANVLTFGAGSRLTVL.

This chain uses TRBV12-3 or TRBV12-4 with TRBJ1-2; no clear D gene. The CDR3 is made up of 11 amino acids. V lost 8 bases to trimming and J lost 6 bases, with 10 bases between them. The CDR3 here is CASGVSDGYTF. In DNA, the CDR3 is TGTGCCAGCGGGGTGAGCGATGGCTACACCTTC.

This sequence joins TRBV25-1 and TRBJ1-2; no clear D gene. CDR3 length: 12 amino acids. V lost 6 bases to trimming and J lost 5 bases, with 10 bases between them. CDR1 is MGHDK and CDR2 is SYGVNS in the germline V gene. Written as DNA, the CDR3 is TGTGCCAGCAGGTCCCCTAGGTATGGCTACACCTTC. Protein product: CASRSPRYGYTF.

This chain links TRBV2 with TRBJ1-1; D uncertain. This CDR3 spans 13 amino acids. V was shortened by 6 bases and J by 6 bases, with 14 bases between the two germline ends. CDR1 is SNHLY, CDR2 FYNNEI, per germline. CDR3 DNA: TGTGCCAGCAGCGGAGGGAACGTGCCTGAAGCTTTCTTT. Its protein is CASSGGNVPEAFF.